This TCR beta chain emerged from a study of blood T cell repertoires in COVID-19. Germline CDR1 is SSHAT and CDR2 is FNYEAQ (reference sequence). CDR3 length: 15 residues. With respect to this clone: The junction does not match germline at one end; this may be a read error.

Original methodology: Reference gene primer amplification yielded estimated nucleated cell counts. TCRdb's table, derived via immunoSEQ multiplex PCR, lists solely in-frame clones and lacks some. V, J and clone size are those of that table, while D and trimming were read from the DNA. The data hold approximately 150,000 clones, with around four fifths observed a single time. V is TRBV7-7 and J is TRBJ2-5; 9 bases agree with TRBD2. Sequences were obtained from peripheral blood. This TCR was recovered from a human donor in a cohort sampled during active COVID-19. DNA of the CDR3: TGTGCTAGCAGCTTAGTAGCGGGAGCGGTAGAGACCCAGTACTTC. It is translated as CASSLVAGAVETQYF. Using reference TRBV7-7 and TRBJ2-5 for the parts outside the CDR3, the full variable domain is GAGVSQSPRYKVTKRGQDVTLRCDPISSHATLYWYQQALGQGPEFLTYFNYEAQPDKSGLPSDRFSAERPEGSISTLTIQRTEQRDSAMYRCASSLVAGAVETQYFGPGTRLLVL.